This record covers a single T cell receptor (beta chain). The antigen remains unidentified. The entry originates in a study of cytomegalovirus exposure and HLA in healthy donors. In the study overall: Within an early data release were 85 million or so unique TCRs drawn from HLA-typed donors. Study findings and constraints: In vitro assays verified that three CMV-associated chains recognized CMV antigens specifically.

V dropped 1 base and J dropped 7; count of bases not matched to a gene: 4. The CDR3 runs 13 residues. CDR1 is SGHKS, CDR2 YYEKEE, per germline (reference sequence). The PCR used 60 Vbeta and 13 Jbeta primers. Profiled with immunoSEQ multiplex PCR; TCRdb holds only in-frame clones, not every one. Of approximately 120,000 clones listed, 81% are singletons. The V and J genes are TRBV5-5 and TRBJ1-2, with 7 nucleotides matching TRBD1. The sequenced sample was PBMCs. The TCR sequence derives from a woman aged 25 to 45 in good health and CMV-seronegative. The CDR3 DNA reads as TGTGCCAGCAGCTTGCCAGGGGGAGGTGGCTACACCTTC. Translated, it gives CASSLPGGGGYTF.